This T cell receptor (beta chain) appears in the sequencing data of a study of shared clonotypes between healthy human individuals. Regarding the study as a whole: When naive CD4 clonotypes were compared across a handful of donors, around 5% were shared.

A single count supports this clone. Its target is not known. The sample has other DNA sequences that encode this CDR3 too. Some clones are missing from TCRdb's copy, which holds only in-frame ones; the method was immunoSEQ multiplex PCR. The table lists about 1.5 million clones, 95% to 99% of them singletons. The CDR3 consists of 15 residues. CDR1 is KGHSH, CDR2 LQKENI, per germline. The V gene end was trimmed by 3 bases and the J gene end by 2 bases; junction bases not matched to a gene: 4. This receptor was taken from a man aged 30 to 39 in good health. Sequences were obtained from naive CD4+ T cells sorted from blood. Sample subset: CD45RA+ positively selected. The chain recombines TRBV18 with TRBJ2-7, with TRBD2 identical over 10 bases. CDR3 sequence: CASSPGLAGAYEQYF. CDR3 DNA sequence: TGTGCCAGCTCACCGGGGCTAGCGGGGGCCTACGAGCAGTACTTC.